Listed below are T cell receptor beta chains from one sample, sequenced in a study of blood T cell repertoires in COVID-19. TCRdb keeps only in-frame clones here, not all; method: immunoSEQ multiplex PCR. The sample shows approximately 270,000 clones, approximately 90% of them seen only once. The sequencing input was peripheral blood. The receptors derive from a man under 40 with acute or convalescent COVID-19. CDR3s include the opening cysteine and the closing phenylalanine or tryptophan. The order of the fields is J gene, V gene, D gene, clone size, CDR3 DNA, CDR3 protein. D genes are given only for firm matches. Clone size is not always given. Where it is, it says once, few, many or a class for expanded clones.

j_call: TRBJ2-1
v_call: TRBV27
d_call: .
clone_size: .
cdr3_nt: TGTGCCAGCAGTTTAAGGTTGGTGGTAGCGTACCACAATGAGCAGTTCTTC
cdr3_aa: CASSLRLVVAYHNEQFF

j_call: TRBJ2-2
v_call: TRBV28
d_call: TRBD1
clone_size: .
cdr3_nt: TGTGCCAGCAGTTTAAGGGACAGAGTCACCGGGGAGCTGTTTTTT
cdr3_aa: CASSLRDRVTGELFF

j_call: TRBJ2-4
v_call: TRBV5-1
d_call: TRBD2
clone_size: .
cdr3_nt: TGCGCCAGCAGCACGGCCGGGACTATTAACATTCAGTACTTC
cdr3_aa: CASSTAGTINIQYF

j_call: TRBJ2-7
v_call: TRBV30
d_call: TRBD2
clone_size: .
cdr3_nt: TGTGCCTGGACTAGCGGCTTCTCCTACGAGCAGTACTTC
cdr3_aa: CAWTSGFSYEQYF

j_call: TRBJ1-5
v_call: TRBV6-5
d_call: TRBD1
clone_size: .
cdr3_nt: TGTGCCAGTACAGGGGGGCACGGCAATCAGCCCCAGCATTTT
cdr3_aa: CASTGGHGNQPQHF

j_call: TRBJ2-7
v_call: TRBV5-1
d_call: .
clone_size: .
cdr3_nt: TGCGCCAGCAGTTCCGGGACCTACGAGCAGTACTTC
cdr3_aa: CASSSGTYEQYF

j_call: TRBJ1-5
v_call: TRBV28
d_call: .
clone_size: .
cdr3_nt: TGTGCCAGCAGTTTGCGGTTCGGGGGTAGCAATCAGCCCCAGCATTTT
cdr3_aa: CASSLRFGGSNQPQHF

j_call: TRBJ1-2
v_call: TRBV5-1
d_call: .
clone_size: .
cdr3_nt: TGCGCCAGCAGCCAGGACAGCCTTAACTATGGCTACACCTTC
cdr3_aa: CASSQDSLNYGYTF

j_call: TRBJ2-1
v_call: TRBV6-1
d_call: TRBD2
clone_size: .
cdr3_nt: TGTGCCAGCAGTGAAAGATTAGCGGGGGACTACAATGAGCAGTTCTTC
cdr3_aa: CASSERLAGDYNEQFF

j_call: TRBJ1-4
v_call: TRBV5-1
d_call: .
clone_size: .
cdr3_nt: TGCGCCAGCAGCGTAGACTTGGAAAAACTGTTTTTT
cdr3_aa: CASSVDLEKLFF

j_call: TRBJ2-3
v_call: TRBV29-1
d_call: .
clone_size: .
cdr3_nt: TGCAGCGTTGAAGCCCCGGCGGGTTCAGATACGCAGTATTTT
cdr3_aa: CSVEAPAGSDTQYF

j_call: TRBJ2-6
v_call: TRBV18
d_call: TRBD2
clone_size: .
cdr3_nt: TGTGCCAGCTCACCCGGGACTAGCGGGGTATCTGGGGCCAACGTCCTGACTTTC
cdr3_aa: CASSPGTSGVSGANVLTF

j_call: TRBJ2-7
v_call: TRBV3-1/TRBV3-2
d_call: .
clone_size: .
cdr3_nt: TGTGCCAGCAGCCAAGAGGAGGGACGTCAGGCCTACGAGCAGTACTTC
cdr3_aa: CASSQEEGRQAYEQYF

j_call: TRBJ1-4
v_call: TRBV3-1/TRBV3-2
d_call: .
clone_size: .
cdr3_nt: TGTGCCAGCAGCAAACGAAGACAGTGGAGTGAAAAACTGTTTTTT
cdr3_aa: CASSKRRQWSEKLFF

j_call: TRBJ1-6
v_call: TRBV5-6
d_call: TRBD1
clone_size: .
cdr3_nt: TGTGCCAGCAGTTACACAGGGGACGGCTCACCCCTCCACTTT
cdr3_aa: CASSYTGDGSPLHF

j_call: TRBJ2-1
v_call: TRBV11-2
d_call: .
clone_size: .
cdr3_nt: TGTGCCAGCAGCCCGAGGGGGACTAACTACAATGAGCAGTTCTTC
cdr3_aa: CASSPRGTNYNEQFF

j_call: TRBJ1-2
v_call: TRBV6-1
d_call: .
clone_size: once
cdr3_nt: TGTGCCAGCAGTGAATCCTACGACGGGGGGCGGTATGGCTACACCTTC
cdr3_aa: CASSESYDGGRYGYTF

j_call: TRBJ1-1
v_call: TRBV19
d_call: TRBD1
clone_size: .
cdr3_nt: TGTGCCAGTAGTAAAATTCCGGACAGGCCCTGGGAAGCTTTCTTT
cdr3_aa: CASSKIPDRPWEAFF

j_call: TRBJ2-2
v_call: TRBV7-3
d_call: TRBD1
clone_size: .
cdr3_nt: TGTGCCAGCAGCTTAAGTGGGACAGGGTTATCCGGGGAGCTGTTTTTT
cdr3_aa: CASSLSGTGLSGELFF

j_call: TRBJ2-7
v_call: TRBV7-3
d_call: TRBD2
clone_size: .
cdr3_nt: TGTGCCAGCAGCTTTAGAAGCGGGGTAACCTACGAGCAGTACTTC
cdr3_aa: CASSFRSGVTYEQYF

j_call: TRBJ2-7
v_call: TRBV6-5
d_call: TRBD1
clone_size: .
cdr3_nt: TGTGCCAGCAGTTACTCGACAGGGGTAAATTACGAGCAGTACTTC
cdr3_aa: CASSYSTGVNYEQYF

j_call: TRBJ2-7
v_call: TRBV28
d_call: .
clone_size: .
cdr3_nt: TGTGCCAGCAGAACAGCAGGGGTGGTGCAGTACTTC
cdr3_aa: CASRTAGVVQYF

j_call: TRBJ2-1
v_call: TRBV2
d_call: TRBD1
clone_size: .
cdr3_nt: TGTGCCAGCAGCGACCGGGACAGGGGTTCCGATGAGCAGTTCTTC
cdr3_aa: CASSDRDRGSDEQFF

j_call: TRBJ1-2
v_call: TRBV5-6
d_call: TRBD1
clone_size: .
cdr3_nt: TGTGCCAGCAGTTCGGTTTACAGGGGACGGAACTATGGCTACACCTTC
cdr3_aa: CASSSVYRGRNYGYTF

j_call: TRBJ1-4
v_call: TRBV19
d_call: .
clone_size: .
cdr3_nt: TGTGCCAGTAGTAGCGCCGGGCCCAGGGGCCGTGAAAAACTGTTTTTT
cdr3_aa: CASSSAGPRGREKLFF

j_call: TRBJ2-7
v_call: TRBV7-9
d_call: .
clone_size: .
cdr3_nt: TGTGCCAGCATCATTGCGGGACGGCAGTACTTC
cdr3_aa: CASIIAGRQYF